A selection of T cell receptor beta chains follows, all from one sample in a study of T cell repertoires in cytomegalovirus infection. The antigens of these receptors remain unknown. TCRdb independently ran MiXCR on the reads; one entry per CDR3 protein. The table lists 450,000 to 600,000 distinct CDR3 sequences, approximately 40% of them singletons. The sequenced sample was cultured PBMCs, obtained from culture after CMV antigen stimulation. Receptor source: a human donor in good health (CMV status not recorded). Some clones in this sample may be carry-over from other donors' samples. The conserved cysteine and the conserved F or W are not part of the CDR3 here.

cdr3_length: 12
j_call: TRBJ1-4
v_call: TRBV20-1
cdr3_aa: SASKGPTNEKLF

cdr3_length: 13
j_call: TRBJ1-1
v_call: TRBV7-8
cdr3_aa: ASSTDRIRFTEAF

cdr3_length: 11
j_call: TRBJ2-7
v_call: TRBV6-2/TRBV6-3
cdr3_aa: ASSRSGTYEQY

cdr3_length: 14
j_call: TRBJ1-1
v_call: TRBV13
cdr3_aa: ASSPDGINLNTEAF

cdr3_length: 11
j_call: TRBJ2-3
v_call: TRBV6-6
cdr3_aa: ASRVLSTDTQY

cdr3_length: 13
j_call: TRBJ2-7
v_call: TRBV7-8
cdr3_aa: ASTPGGRGAYEQY

cdr3_length: 11
j_call: TRBJ2-7
v_call: TRBV7-2
cdr3_aa: ASSWTAPYEQY

cdr3_length: 12
j_call: TRBJ2-5
v_call: TRBV7-2
cdr3_aa: ASSLVGGKETQY

cdr3_length: 11
j_call: TRBJ1-2
v_call: TRBV5-4
cdr3_aa: ASSLQGAYGYT

cdr3_length: 10
j_call: TRBJ1-2
v_call: TRBV6-1
cdr3_aa: ASTGGAGGYT

cdr3_length: 12
j_call: TRBJ1-1
v_call: TRBV27
cdr3_aa: ASSLSRVATEAF

cdr3_length: 12
j_call: TRBJ1-2
v_call: TRBV19
cdr3_aa: ASSLRFRESGYT

cdr3_length: 16
j_call: TRBJ2-1
v_call: TRBV5-4
cdr3_aa: ASSRGVQGLFASDEQF

cdr3_length: 12
j_call: TRBJ2-5
v_call: TRBV7-9
cdr3_aa: ASSLRQDQETQY

cdr3_length: 13
j_call: TRBJ2-3
v_call: TRBV28
cdr3_aa: ASRFRLGSGNTQY

cdr3_length: 10
j_call: TRBJ2-7
v_call: TRBV28
cdr3_aa: ASSLKGREQY

cdr3_length: 14
j_call: TRBJ2-7
v_call: TRBV7-6
cdr3_aa: ASTVEAGGSSYEQY

cdr3_length: 15
j_call: TRBJ1-5
v_call: TRBV15
cdr3_aa: ATSRDRGTESNQPQH

cdr3_length: 12
j_call: TRBJ2-1
v_call: TRBV7-9
cdr3_aa: ASSETSGSTEQF

cdr3_length: 10
j_call: TRBJ1-4
v_call: TRBV11-2
cdr3_aa: ASSLIREKLF

cdr3_length: 12
j_call: TRBJ1-4
v_call: TRBV20-1
cdr3_aa: SARRPATNEKLF

cdr3_length: 10
j_call: TRBJ1-1
v_call: TRBV7-9
cdr3_aa: ASSLSDTEAF